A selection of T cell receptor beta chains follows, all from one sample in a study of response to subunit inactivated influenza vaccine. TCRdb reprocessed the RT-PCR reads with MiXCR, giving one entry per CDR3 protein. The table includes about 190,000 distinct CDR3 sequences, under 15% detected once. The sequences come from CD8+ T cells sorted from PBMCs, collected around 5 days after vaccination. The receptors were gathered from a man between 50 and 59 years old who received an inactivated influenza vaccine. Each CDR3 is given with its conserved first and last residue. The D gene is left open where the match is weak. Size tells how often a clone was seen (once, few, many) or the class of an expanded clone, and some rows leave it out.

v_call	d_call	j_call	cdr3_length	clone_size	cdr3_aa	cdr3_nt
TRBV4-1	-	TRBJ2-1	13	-	CASTLNLYNEQFF	TGCGCCAGCACCCTCAACCTCTACAATGAGCAGTTCTTC
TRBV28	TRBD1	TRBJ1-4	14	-	CASSFWDRDEKLFF	TGTGCCAGCAGTTTTTGGGACAGGGACGAAAAACTGTTTTTT
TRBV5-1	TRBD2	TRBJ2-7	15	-	CASSLEPSGAYEQYF	TGCGCCAGCAGCTTGGAGCCTAGCGGGGCCTACGAGCAGTACTTC
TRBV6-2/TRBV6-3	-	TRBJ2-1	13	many	CASSRGGRGEQFF	TGTGCCAGCAGCCGGGGTGGGAGAGGCGAGCAGTTCTTC
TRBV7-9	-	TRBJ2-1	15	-	CASSRTGPEGNEQFF	TGTGCCAGCAGCCGCACCGGGCCAGAGGGGAATGAGCAGTTCTTC
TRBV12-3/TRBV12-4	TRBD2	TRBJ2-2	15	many	CASSLLTSPSGELFF	TGTGCCAGCAGTTTACTGACTAGCCCGTCCGGGGAGCTGTTTTTT
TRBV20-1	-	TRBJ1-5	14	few	CSARLGVWNQPQHF	TGCAGTGCTAGATTGGGAGTATGGAATCAGCCCCAGCATTTT
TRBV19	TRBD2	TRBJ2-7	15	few	CASSIGLAGAYEQYF	TGTGCCAGTAGTATAGGACTAGCGGGAGCCTACGAGCAGTACTTC
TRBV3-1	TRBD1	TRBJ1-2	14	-	CASSLFRTGDFYTF	TGTGCCAGCAGCCTGTTCAGGACAGGGGATTTCTACACCTTC
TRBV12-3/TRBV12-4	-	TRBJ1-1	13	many	CASSLSLGAEAFF	TGTGCCAGCAGTTTAAGTCTGGGGGCTGAAGCTTTCTTT
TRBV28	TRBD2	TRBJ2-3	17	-	CASSFSSGISIMHTQYF	TGTGCCAGCAGTTTCTCTAGCGGGATATCGATCATGCATACGCAGTATTTT
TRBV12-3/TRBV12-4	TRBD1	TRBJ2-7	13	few	CASAGDRANEQYF	TGTGCCAGCGCCGGGGACAGGGCGAACGAGCAGTACTTC
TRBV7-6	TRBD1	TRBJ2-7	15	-	CASSLDTGGTSEQYF	TGTGCCAGCAGCTTAGACACAGGGGGAACGAGCGAGCAGTACTTC
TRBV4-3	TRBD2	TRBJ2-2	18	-	CASSQDRSSGMNTGELFF	TGCGCCAGCAGCCAAGATCGGAGTAGCGGGATGAACACCGGGGAGCTGTTTTTT
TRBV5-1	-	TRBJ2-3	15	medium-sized	CASSLSGLLTDTQYF	TGCGCCAGCAGCTTGTCAGGGCTCCTCACAGATACGCAGTATTTT
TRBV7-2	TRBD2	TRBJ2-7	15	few	CASSLLAGDSYEQYF	TGTGCCAGCAGCTTACTAGCGGGAGATTCCTACGAGCAGTACTTC
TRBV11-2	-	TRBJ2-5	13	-	CASSLLSDGTQYF	TGTGCCAGCAGCTTATTATCGGATGGGACCCAGTACTTC
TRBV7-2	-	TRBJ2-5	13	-	CASSPTGSQTQYF	TGTGCCAGCAGCCCAACGGGCAGCCAGACCCAGTACTTC
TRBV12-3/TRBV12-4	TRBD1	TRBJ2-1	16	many	CASSSPQGALYNEQFF	TGTGCCAGCAGCTCCCCACAGGGGGCTCTTTACAATGAGCAGTTCTTC
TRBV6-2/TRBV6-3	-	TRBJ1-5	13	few	CASSYQLNQPQHF	TGTGCCAGCAGTTACCAGCTCAATCAGCCCCAGCATTTT
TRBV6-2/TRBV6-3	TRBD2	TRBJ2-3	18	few	CASSYDFELAGGPYTQYF	TGTGCCAGCAGTTACGATTTCGAACTAGCGGGAGGACCGTATACGCAGTATTTT
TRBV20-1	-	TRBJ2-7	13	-	CSASFHSSYEQYF	TGCAGTGCTAGTTTCCATAGCTCCTACGAGCAGTACTTC
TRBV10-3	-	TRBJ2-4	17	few	CAISETWQGATKNIQYF	TGTGCCATCAGTGAAACCTGGCAGGGAGCGACCAAAAACATTCAGTACTTC
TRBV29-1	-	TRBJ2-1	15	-	CSVERGGGGENEQFF	TGCAGCGTTGAAAGGGGGGGAGGGGGAGAGAATGAGCAGTTCTTC
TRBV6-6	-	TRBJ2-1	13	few	CASSYPGRDEQFF	TGTGCCAGCAGTTACCCTGGGCGGGATGAGCAGTTCTTC
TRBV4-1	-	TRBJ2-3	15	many	CASSQVGGATDTQYF	TGCGCCAGCAGCCAAGTTGGGGGTGCCACAGATACGCAGTATTTT
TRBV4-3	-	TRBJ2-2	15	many	CASSQVFGYTGELFF	TGCGCCAGCAGCCAGGTCTTCGGCTACACCGGGGAGCTGTTTTTT